The clone carrying this TCR beta chain was found many times. Its specificity is unknown. The data derive from a study of blood T cells in healthy people across ages. Study-wide findings and caveats: Naive CD4+ cell counts and diversity both ran higher in long-lived than in aged donors.

Then a second PCR, running about 6 to 11 cycles, was carried out with a sample-barcoded 5' primer and a J-beta primer mix. TCRdb re-called the 5' RACE reads with MiXCR, one entry per CDR3 protein. The data hold some 1.4 million distinct CDR3 sequences, with 42% observed a single time. The CDR3 spans 10 residues. The V end was cut by 3 bases, the J end by 4 bases, with 2 bases between. Germline CDR1 reads DFQATT; CDR2 reads SNEGSKA (reference sequence). The material sequenced was blood. V gene TRBV20-1 combines with J gene TRBJ2-3; D gene uncertain. The clonotype comes from a woman aged 18-29 years in good health. CDR3 coding DNA: TGCAGTGCTAGTGCAGATACGCAGTATTTT. Translated, it gives CSASADTQYF.